The 21 T cell receptor beta chains reported below all come from one sample, sequenced in a study of molecular identifiers for immune sequencing clone quantification. TCRdb passed the PCR reads through MiXCR, listing each CDR3 protein once. The data contain 40,000 or so distinct CDR3 sequences, 15% to 20% of them seen just once; the ten biggest clones take up approximately 1%. Material for sequencing was naive CD8+ T cells from blood, with Jurkat cell RNA spiked in. The subset is: FACS-sorted CD8+CD4-CCR7+CD45RA+ naive T cells. The receptors originated from a human donor in good health. Some libraries in this study had Jurkat cell RNA spiked in.

CDR3 sequence: CSARPGRNEQFF. In nucleotides, the CDR3 is TGCAGCGCCAGACCCGGCAGAAATGAGCAGTTCTTC. The genes are TRBV29-1 and TRBJ2-1, with D uncertain. Trimming cost V 7 bases and J 7 bases, with 14 bases left between them. Germline CDR1 is SQVTM and CDR2 is ANQGSEA. The CDR3 runs 12 residues.

This clonotype occurred many times. The chain couples TRBV19 to TRBJ2-7, with D possibly TRBD1 on 6 matching bases. The V end lost 5 bases, the J end lost 0 bases, and 11 bases lay between the germline ends. CDR3 length: 14 amino acids. Germline-derived CDR1 and CDR2 are LNHDA and SQIVND (reference sequence). This CDR3 is CASSGWDTSYEQYF. The CDR3, as DNA: TGTGCCAGTAGTGGATGGGACACCTCCTACGAGCAGTACTTC.

This chain connects TRBV19 to TRBJ2-1; D ambiguous. Trimming pared 6 bases from V and 1 base from J, leaving 4 bases between. This CDR3 region has 12 residues. The germline V gene has CDR1 LNHDA and CDR2 SQIVND (reference sequence). The CDR3 coding sequence is TGTGCCAGTAGCCCTTCCTACAATGAGCAGTTCTTC. This encodes CASSPSYNEQFF. Drawing the rest from reference TRBV19 and TRBJ2-1, the complete variable domain is DGGITQSPKYLFRKEGQNVTLSCEQNLNHDAMYWYRQDPGQGLRLIYYSQIVNDFQKGDIAEGYSVSREKKESFPLTVTSAQKNPTAFYLCASSPSYNEQFFGPGTRLTVL.

This clonotype was counted at least ten times. J is TRBJ2-5 and V is TRBV13; D is unclear. V lost 3 bases and J lost 1, with 3 bases in between. CDR3 length: 12 residues. Germline V gene sequence: CDR1 PRHDT, CDR2 FYEKMQ (reference sequence). In DNA, the CDR3 is TGTGCCAGCAGCTTCTTCCAAGAGACCCAGTACTTC. Its protein is CASSFFQETQYF.

A remark on this clonotype: Since the CDR3 does not end with the conserved phenylalanine or tryptophan, this likely comes from a read error. The J gene is TRBJ2-5, the V gene TRBV29-1; 7 bases are a match to TRBD2. J gave up 1 base and V 7 bases, and 9 bases lay outside the gene matches. Per the germline V gene, CDR1 is SQVTM and CDR2 is ANQGSEA. This CDR3 spans 14 amino acids. The CDR3 is CSAGSSGSQETQYV. The CDR3 DNA is TGCAGCGCCGGGTCTAGCGGTTCCCAAGAGACCCAGTACGTC.

There are many counts of this clonotype. The rearrangement uses TRBV6-2 or TRBV6-3 and TRBJ2-7; D not resolved. V lost 0 bases to trimming and J lost 5 bases, with 5 bases between them. Germline V gene lookup returns CDR1 MNHEY and CDR2 SVGEGT. The CDR3 consists of 12 residues. CDR3 amino acids: CASSYSLDEQYF. The CDR3 DNA follows: TGTGCCAGCAGTTACTCGTTGGACGAGCAGTACTTC.

This clonotype was detected many times. The rearrangement uses TRBV6-2 or TRBV6-3 and TRBJ2-3; the D gene is possibly TRBD2 (6 bases). Trimming removed 7 bases at V and 2 bases at J, with 13 bases between. Germline loops: CDR1 MNHEY, CDR2 SVGEGT. The CDR3 totals 14 residues. The CDR3 nucleotides read TGTGCCAGCACCTCGGGGGTCAACACAGATACGCAGTATTTT. Translating gives CASTSGVNTDTQYF.

Comments on this clonotype: Given a much more abundant clone one base away, this may be a read error. The CDR3 ends on some other residue instead of the conserved phenylalanine or tryptophan, so this is likely a read error. The chain links TRBV7-9 to TRBJ1-1; 7 positions match TRBD1. This CDR3 has 11 amino acids. Germline values: CDR1 SEHNR, CDR2 FQNEAQ (reference sequence). J was trimmed by 11 bases and V by 5 bases; bases with no gene match: 5. The DNA for the CDR3 is TGTGCCAGCAGCGCCGACAGGGACGCTTTCTCT. This sequence encodes CASSADRDAFS.

There are many counts of this clonotype. The chain combines TRBV10-3 with TRBJ2-7; possibly TRBD1 for D (7 bases). V lost 2 bases, J lost 7 bases, and 12 bases lay in between. The CDR3 has 13 residues. CDR1 and CDR2 from the germline V gene are ENHRY and SYGVKD. Here the CDR3 DNA reads TGTGCCATCAGTGAGGACAGGGCGGGGGAGCAGTACTTC. Translation: CAISEDRAGEQYF.

This clonotype was observed many times. The chain links TRBV9 to TRBJ2-7, with D tentatively TRBD2 (6 bases). Per germline, CDR1 SGDLS and CDR2 YYNGEE. Between the trimmed V and J ends, which lost 0 bases and 7 bases, there was a span of 14 bases. This CDR3 is built from 14 residues. CDR3 amino acids: CASSVGGELGEQYF. The CDR3 coding sequence is TGTGCCAGCAGCGTAGGGGGGGAACTAGGAGAGCAGTACTTC.

This clonotype was counted many times. The chain combines TRBV7-6 with TRBJ2-3; TRBD1 is a possible D gene (5 bases). Trimming took off 5 bases at V and 5 bases at J, with 14 bases between the two ends. CDR1 is SGHVS, CDR2 FNYEAQ, per germline. The CDR3 extends over 14 amino acids. CDR3 sequence reads: CASSPTGYGDTQYF. The CDR3 region has the DNA TGTGCCAGCAGCCCCACAGGTTACGGAGATACGCAGTATTTT. Full variable domain (rest looked up from reference TRBV7-6 and TRBJ2-3): GAGVSQSPRYKVTKRGQDVALRCDPISGHVSLYWYRQALGQGPEFLTYFNYEAQQDKSGLPNDRFSAERPEGSISTLTIQRTEQRDSAMYRCASSPTGYGDTQYFGPGTRLTVL.

This clonotype came up many times. The CDR3 coding sequence is TGTGCCAGTAGTACCTCGACAGGGAACACCGGGGAGCTGTTTTTT. Encoded protein: CASSTSTGNTGELFF. The chain links TRBV19 to TRBJ2-2; weak D call: TRBD1 (6 bases). V was clipped by 4 bases and J by 1 base, with 10 bases between them. Looked up from germline, CDR1 is LNHDA and CDR2 is SQIVND (reference sequence). CDR3 length: 15 amino acids.

Many counts were recorded for this clonotype. V is TRBV28 and J is TRBJ2-5; weak D call: TRBD1 (6 bases). The CDR3 is made up of 15 amino acids. CDR1 MDHEN and CDR2 SYDVKM come from the germline V gene. Trimming removed 4 bases from V and 3 bases from J, with 15 bases in between. The CDR3 nucleotides are TGTGCCAGCAGTTCCCCCTTGGACAGAAAAGAGACCCAGTACTTC. Its translation is CASSSPLDRKETQYF.

This clonotype was seen repeatedly, ten times or more. The chain links TRBV14 to TRBJ2-3; TRBD2 matches 9 bases. V lost 6 bases to trimming and J lost 1 base; unmatched junction nucleotides: 2. The CDR3 runs 14 residues. Germline V gives CDR1 SGHDN, CDR2 FVKESK. The CDR3 region has the DNA TGTGCCAGCAGTCAGCGGGGGGGCACAGATACGCAGTATTTT. It yields the protein CASSQRGGTDTQYF.

This clonotype has at least ten counts. In nucleotides, the CDR3 is TGTGCCAGCAGTGAAGGAAGGGGGGGCAATCAGCCCCAGCATTTT. Translating gives CASSEGRGGNQPQHF. The chain has TRBV12-3 or TRBV12-4 and TRBJ1-5, with D possibly being TRBD1 (6 bases). The CDR3 totals 15 residues. Trimming pared 5 bases from V and 2 bases from J, leaving 13 bases between.

This clonotype was counted only a few times. It may be a read error: a sequence one base away is much more abundant. V gene TRBV29-1 combines with J gene TRBJ2-7; D gene unclear. The CDR3 runs to 11 residues. Between the trimmed V and J ends, which lost 3 bases and 9 bases, there was a span of 12 bases. Germline assignment: CDR1 SQVTM and CDR2 ANQGSEA. The CDR3 sequence: CSVDYSGGQYF. The DNA for the CDR3 is TGCAGCGTTGATTACAGTGGCGGGCAGTACTTC.

Many counts were recorded for this clonotype. The J gene is TRBJ2-2, the V gene TRBV12-3 or TRBV12-4; no clear D. The length of the CDR3 is 14 residues. V gave up 6 bases and J gave up 2 bases, with 10 bases separating them. Here the CDR3 reads CASSFGVNTGELFF. The CDR3 DNA reads as TGTGCCAGCAGCTTTGGGGTAAACACCGGGGAGCTGTTTTTT.

Note on this clonotype: Without the conserved terminal phenylalanine or tryptophan, this CDR3 likely stems from a read error. The V gene is TRBV6-5, the J gene TRBJ2-7; D gene ambiguous. This CDR3 contains 14 residues. Looked up from germline, CDR1 is MNHEY and CDR2 is SVGAGI. CDR3 sequence (DNA): TGTGCCAGCAGTTACCCCGGTCCTGCCTACGGGCAGTACTCC. Residues: CASSYPGPAYGQYS.

This clonotype has ten or more counts. V usage is TRBV7-2 and J usage is TRBJ2-7; 7 nucleotides agree with TRBD2. Germline CDR1 reads SGHTA; CDR2 reads FQGNSA. Unmatched junction bases numbered 9, after V lost 4 bases and J lost 3 bases. The CDR3 is 15 residues long. DNA of the CDR3: TGTGCCAGCAGCTACCGACTAGCCGGGGTCTACGAGCAGTACTTC. It is translated as CASSYRLAGVYEQYF.

This clonotype came up many times. The chain employs TRBV12-5 and TRBJ2-1; D unclear. The V gene's germline CDR1 is LGHNT and CDR2 FRNRAP. The germline V and J ends were trimmed by 3 bases and 10 bases, with 4 bases remaining between them. The CDR3 loop spans 10 amino acids. DNA of the CDR3: TGTGCTAGTGGTTTCCCGGAGCAGTTCTTC. Residues: CASGFPEQFF.

This clonotype was recorded once. The chain couples TRBV28 to TRBJ2-5, with D uncertain. CDR1 and CDR2 from the germline V gene are MDHEN and SYDVKM. Trimming removed 6 bases from V and 0 bases from J, with 8 bases in between. The CDR3 extends over 13 amino acids. CDR3: CASRNSYQETQYF. As DNA, the CDR3 is TGTGCCAGCAGGAACAGCTACCAAGAGACCCAGTACTTC.